The 12 T cell receptor beta chains reported below all come from one sample, sequenced in a study of cytomegalovirus exposure and HLA in healthy donors. The study ran its PCR with 60 Vbeta and 13 Jbeta primers. Data came from immunoSEQ multiplex PCR; TCRdb stores just in-frame clones and leaves some out. The sample lists tens of thousands of clones, 9.5% to 13% occurring once. What was sequenced was PBMCs. These receptors came from a man aged 60 to 75 in good health and CMV-seropositive.

The chain is built from TRBV7-2 and TRBJ2-5; 7 bases fit TRBD2. The CDR3 spans 16 residues. Trimming cost V 1 base and J 2 bases; bases outside gene matches: 7. CDR1 and CDR2 (germline): SGHTA, FQGNSA. DNA for the CDR3: TGTGCCAGCAGCTTAGTTGCGGGGGTTGAACAAGAGACCCAGTACTTC. It specifies CASSLVAGVEQETQYF.

The genes are TRBV11-2 and TRBJ2-7; the D gene is possibly TRBD2 (5 bases). V was shortened by 2 bases and J by 5 bases, with 10 bases between the two germline ends. Looked up from germline, CDR1 is SGHAT and CDR2 is FQNNGV. This CDR3 region has 13 residues. The CDR3 spells CASSLFEGNEQYF. CDR3 bases: TGTGCCAGCAGCTTATTTGAGGGAAACGAGCAGTACTTC.

The chain uses TRBV6-6 and TRBJ2-3; tentative D call: TRBD1 (6 bases). This CDR3 has 16 amino acids. Germline CDR1 reads MNHNY; CDR2 reads SVGAGI (reference sequence). The V and J ends lost 0 bases and 1 base respectively, with 11 bases between them. This CDR3 is CASSYSGAGGTDTQYF. The CDR3 DNA reads TGTGCCAGCAGTTACTCCGGGGCAGGGGGCACAGATACGCAGTATTTT.

This clone was seen only a few times. The chain recombines TRBV5-4 with TRBJ2-2, with D possibly matching TRBD1 (6 bases). This CDR3 contains 16 residues. Trimming took 4 bases from V and 0 from J, leaving 13 bases between them. The germline V gene encodes CDR1 SGHNT and CDR2 YYREEE (reference sequence). This CDR3 reads CASSRGGTPNTGELFF. CDR3 nucleotide sequence: TGTGCCAGCAGCAGGGGTGGGACACCGAACACCGGGGAGCTGTTTTTT.

The chain links TRBV11-2 to TRBJ2-3, with 8 bases fitting TRBD2. Germline CDR1 reads SGHAT; CDR2 reads FQNNGV. J lost 2 bases, V lost 1 base, and 2 bases had no gene match. This CDR3 has 15 residues. In DNA form, the CDR3 reads TGTGCCAGCAGCTTAGGCGGGAGGAACACAGATACGCAGTATTTT. Translated: CASSLGGRNTDTQYF.

The table lists this clone with a few counts. V usage is TRBV18 and J usage is TRBJ2-7, with D perhaps TRBD2 (6 bases). Germline assignment: CDR1 KGHSH and CDR2 LQKENI. The CDR3 is 15 amino acids. With 4 bases removed from V and 6 bases from J, the gap between germline ends came to 19 bases. The chain's CDR3 is CASSLAGGFFPEQYV. The DNA of the CDR3 is TGTGCCAGCTCACTTGCCGGGGGTTTTTTTCCCGAGCAGTACGTC.

The chain has TRBV6-1 and TRBJ2-7; 12 bases agree with TRBD1. The length of the CDR3 is 15 residues. With 6 bases clipped from V and 6 bases from J, the junction kept 9 bases outside the gene matches. Per germline, CDR1 MNHNS and CDR2 SASEGT. CDR3 residues: CASRDFGTGGREQYF. The DNA for the CDR3 is TGTGCCAGCAGAGACTTTGGGACAGGGGGCCGCGAGCAGTACTTC.

The rearrangement joins TRBV28 to TRBJ1-1; a possible D gene is TRBD1 (6 bases). V was trimmed by 6 bases and J by 6 bases, leaving 11 bases between them. The CDR3 contains 12 residues. CDR1 MDHEN and CDR2 SYDVKM come from the germline V gene. The CDR3 DNA sequence: TGTGCCAGCAGGCTAGGGGGACCTGAAGCTTTCTTT. Its translation: CASRLGGPEAFF.

The chain links TRBV7-2 to TRBJ2-7; TRBD2 matches 11 bases. The V segment lost 6 bases and the J segment 0 bases; nucleotides outside the gene matches: 4. Germline assignment: CDR1 SGHTA and CDR2 FQGNSA. The CDR3 is made up of 15 amino acids. CDR3 amino acids: CASRPTSGSSYEQYF. For the CDR3, the DNA is TGTGCCAGCAGGCCCACTAGCGGGAGCTCCTACGAGCAGTACTTC. The full variable domain, with the rest looked up from reference TRBV7-2 and TRBJ2-7, is GAGVSQSPSNKVTEKGKDVELRCDPISGHTALYWYRQSLGQGLEFLIYFQGNSAPDKSGLPSDRFSAERTGGSVSTLTIQRTQQEDSAVYLCASRPTSGSSYEQYFGPGTRLTVT.

V and J are TRBV7-9 and TRBJ2-7; TRBD2 matches at 7 bases. Losses at the gene ends were 1 base for V and 3 bases for J; bases not matched to a gene: 3. The CDR3 is 14 amino acids. The V gene's germline CDR1 is SEHNR and CDR2 FQNEAQ (reference sequence). The chain's CDR3 is CASSLGLAVYEQYF. CDR3 coding DNA: TGTGCCAGCAGCTTAGGCCTAGCGGTCTACGAGCAGTACTTC.

The chain recombines TRBV11-2 with TRBJ1-2; D remains unclear. V was trimmed by 4 bases and J by 8 bases, leaving 14 bases between them. From germline, CDR1 is SGHAT and CDR2 FQNNGV. This CDR3 contains 13 residues. The CDR3, as DNA: TGTGCCAGCAGCTCCCAGAGGCTAGAGGGCTACACCTTC. Translating it yields CASSSQRLEGYTF.

This clone has more than one count but fewer than ten. The chain recombines TRBV6-4 with TRBJ2-5, with D perhaps matching TRBD2 (6 bases). The germline gives CDR1 MRHNA, CDR2 SNTAGT. The V end lost 7 bases, the J end lost 5 bases, and 20 bases lay between the germline ends. The CDR3 contains 15 residues. CDR3 in DNA: TGTGCCAGCAAATCTACCGGGAGTCCAAGTGAGACCCAGTACTTC. Its translation: CASKSTGSPSETQYF.